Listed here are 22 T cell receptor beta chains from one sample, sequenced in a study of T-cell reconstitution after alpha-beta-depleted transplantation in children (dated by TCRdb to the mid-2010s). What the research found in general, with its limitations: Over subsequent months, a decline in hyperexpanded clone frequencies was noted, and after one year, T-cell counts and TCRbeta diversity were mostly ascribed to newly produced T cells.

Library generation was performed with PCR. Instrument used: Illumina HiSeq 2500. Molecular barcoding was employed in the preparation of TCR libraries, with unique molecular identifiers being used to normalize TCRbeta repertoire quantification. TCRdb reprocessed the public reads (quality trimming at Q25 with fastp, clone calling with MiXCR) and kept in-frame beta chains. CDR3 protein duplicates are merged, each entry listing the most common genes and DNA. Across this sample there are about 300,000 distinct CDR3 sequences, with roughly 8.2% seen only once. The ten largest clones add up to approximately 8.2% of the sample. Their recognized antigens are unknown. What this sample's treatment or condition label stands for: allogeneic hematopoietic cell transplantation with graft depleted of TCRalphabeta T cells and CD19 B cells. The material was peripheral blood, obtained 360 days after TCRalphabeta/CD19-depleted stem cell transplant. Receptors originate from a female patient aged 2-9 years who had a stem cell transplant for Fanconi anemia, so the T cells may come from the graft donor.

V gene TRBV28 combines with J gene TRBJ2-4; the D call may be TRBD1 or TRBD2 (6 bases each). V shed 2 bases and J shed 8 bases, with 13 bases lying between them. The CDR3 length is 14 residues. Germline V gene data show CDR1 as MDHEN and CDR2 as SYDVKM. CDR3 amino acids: CASSLQGSGDIQYF. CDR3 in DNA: TGTGCCAGCAGTTTACAGGGGTCGGGGGACATTCAGTACTTC.

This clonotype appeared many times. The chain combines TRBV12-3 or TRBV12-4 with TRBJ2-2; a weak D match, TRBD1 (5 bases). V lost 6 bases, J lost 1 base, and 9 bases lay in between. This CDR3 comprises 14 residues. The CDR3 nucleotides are TGTGCCAGCAGCACAGACAGGAACACCGGGGAGCTGTTTTTT. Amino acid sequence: CASSTDRNTGELFF.

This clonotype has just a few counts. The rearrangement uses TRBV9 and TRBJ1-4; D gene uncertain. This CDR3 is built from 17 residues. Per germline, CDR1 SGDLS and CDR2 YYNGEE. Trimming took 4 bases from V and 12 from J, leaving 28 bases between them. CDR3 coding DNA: TGTGCCAGCAGCCTAAATTCGGGGTTAGGAGAAAGTGCGGAACTGTTTTTT. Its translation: CASSLNSGLGESAELFF. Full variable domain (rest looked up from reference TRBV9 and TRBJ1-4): DSGVTQTPKHLITATGQRVTLRCSPRSGDLSVYWYQQSLDQGLQFLIQYYNGEERAKGNILERFSAQQFPDLHSELNLSSLELGDSALYFCASSLNSGLGESAELFFGSGTQLSVL.

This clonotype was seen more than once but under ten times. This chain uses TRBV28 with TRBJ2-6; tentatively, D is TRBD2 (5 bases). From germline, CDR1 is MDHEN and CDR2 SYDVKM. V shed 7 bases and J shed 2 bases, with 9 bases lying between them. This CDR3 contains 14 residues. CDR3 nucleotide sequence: TGTGCCAGCACGGAGACTACTGGGGCCAACGTCCTGACTTTC. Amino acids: CASTETTGANVLTF.

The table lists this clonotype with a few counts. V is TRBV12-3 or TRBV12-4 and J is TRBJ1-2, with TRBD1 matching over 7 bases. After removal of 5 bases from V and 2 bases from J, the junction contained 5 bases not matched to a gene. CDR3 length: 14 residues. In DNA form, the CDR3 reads TGTGCCAGCAGTCGACAGGGACCCAACTATGGCTACACCTTC. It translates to CASSRQGPNYGYTF.

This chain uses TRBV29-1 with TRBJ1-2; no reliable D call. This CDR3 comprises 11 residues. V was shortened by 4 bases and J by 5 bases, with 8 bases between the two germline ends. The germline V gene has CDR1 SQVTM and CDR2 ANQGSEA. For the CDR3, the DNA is TGCAGCGTTGGGGCGGATTATGGCTACACCTTC. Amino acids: CSVGADYGYTF.

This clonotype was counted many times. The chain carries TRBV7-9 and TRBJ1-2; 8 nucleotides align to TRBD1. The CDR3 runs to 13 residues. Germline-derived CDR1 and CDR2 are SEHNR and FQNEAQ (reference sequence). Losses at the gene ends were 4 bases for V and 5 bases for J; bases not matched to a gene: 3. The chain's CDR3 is CASSSGQGYGYTF. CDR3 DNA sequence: TGTGCCAGCAGCTCCGGACAGGGATATGGCTACACCTTC.

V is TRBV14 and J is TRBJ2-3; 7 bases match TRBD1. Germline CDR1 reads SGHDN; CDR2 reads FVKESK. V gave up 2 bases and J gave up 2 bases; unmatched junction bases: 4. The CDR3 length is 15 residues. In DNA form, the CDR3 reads TGTGCCAGCAGCCAAAGACAGGGTTTCACAGATACGCAGTATTTT. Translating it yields CASSQRQGFTDTQYF.

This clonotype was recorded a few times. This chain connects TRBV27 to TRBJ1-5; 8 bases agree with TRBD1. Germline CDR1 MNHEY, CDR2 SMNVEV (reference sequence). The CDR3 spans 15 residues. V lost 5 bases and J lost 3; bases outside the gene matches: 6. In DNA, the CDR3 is TGTGCCAGCAGTCAAGGACAGGGTTACAATCAGCCCCAGCATTTT. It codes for CASSQGQGYNQPQHF.

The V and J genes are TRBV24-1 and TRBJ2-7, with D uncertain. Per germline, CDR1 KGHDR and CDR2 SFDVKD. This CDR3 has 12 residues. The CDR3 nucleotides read TGTGCGGCCATTGATGATCACTACGAGCAGTACGTC. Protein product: CAAIDDHYEQYV.

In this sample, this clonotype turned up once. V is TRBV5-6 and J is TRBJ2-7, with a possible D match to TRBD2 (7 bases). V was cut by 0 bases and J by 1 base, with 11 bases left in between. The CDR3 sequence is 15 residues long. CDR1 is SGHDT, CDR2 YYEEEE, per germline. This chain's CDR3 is CASSLEGGGSYEQYF. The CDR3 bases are TGTGCCAGCAGCTTGGAGGGGGGGGGATCCTACGAGCAGTACTTC.

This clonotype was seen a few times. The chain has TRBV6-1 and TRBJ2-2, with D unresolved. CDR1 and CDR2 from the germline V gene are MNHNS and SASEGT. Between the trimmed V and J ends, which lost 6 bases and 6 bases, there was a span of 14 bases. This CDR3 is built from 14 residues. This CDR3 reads CASRGFSLAGELFF. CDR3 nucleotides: TGTGCCAGCAGGGGGTTTAGCTTGGCCGGGGAGCTGTTTTTT.

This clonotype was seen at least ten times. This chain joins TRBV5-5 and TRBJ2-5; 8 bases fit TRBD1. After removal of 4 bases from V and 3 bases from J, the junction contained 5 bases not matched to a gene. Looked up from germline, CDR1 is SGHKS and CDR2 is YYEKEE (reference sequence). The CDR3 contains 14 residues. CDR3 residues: CASSPGQVEETQYF. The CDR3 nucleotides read TGTGCCAGCAGCCCGGGACAGGTCGAAGAGACCCAGTACTTC.

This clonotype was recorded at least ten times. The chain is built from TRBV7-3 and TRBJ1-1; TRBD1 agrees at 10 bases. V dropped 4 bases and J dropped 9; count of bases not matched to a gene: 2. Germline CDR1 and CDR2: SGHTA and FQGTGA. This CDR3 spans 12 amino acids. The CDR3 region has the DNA TGTGCCAGCAGCTCGGGACAGGGGAAAGCTTTCTTT. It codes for CASSSGQGKAFF.

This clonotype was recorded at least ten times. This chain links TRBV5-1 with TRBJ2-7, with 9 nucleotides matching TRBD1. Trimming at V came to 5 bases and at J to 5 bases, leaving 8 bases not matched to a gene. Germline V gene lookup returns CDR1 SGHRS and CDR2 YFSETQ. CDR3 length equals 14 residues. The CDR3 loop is CASRINRGHHEQYF. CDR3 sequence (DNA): TGCGCCAGCAGGATCAACAGGGGGCACCACGAGCAGTACTTC.

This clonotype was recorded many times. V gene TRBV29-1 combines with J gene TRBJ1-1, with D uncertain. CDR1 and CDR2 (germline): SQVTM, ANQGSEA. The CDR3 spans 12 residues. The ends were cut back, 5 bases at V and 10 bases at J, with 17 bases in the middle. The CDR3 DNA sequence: TGCAGCGTTCAGCAAGGTACAGCGGGAGCTTTCTTT. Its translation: CSVQQGTAGAFF.

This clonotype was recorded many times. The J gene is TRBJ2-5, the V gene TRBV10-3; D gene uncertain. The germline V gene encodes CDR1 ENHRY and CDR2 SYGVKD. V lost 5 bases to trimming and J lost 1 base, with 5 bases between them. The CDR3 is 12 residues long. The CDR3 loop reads CAISNSQETQYF. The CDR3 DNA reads TGTGCCATCAGTAACTCCCAAGAGACCCAGTACTTC.

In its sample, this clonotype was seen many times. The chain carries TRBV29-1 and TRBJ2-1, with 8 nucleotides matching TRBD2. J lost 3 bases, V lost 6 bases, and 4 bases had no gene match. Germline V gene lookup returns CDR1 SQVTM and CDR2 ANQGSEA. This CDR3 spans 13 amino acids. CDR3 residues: CSVRLANYNEQFF. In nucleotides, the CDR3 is TGCAGCGTGAGACTAGCGAACTACAATGAGCAGTTCTTC.

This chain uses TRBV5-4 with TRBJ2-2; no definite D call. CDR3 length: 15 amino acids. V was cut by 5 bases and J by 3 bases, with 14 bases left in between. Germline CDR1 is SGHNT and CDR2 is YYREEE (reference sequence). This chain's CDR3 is CASSTTEMYTGELFF. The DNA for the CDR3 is TGTGCCAGCAGTACTACAGAAATGTACACCGGGGAGCTGTTTTTT.

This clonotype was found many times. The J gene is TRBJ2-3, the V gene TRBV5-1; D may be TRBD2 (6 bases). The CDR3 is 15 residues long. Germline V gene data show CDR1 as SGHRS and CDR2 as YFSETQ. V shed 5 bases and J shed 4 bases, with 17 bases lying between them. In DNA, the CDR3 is TGCGCCAGCAGACTAAGGTCGGGGGATGCAGATACGCAGTATTTT. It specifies CASRLRSGDADTQYF.

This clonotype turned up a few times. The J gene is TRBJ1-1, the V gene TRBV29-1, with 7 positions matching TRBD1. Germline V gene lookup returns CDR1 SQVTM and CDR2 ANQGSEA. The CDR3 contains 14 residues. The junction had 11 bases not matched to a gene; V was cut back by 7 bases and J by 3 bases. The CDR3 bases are TGCAGCGCCAGACCACAGGGGTGGGACACTGAAGCTTTCTTT. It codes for CSARPQGWDTEAFF.

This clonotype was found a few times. In DNA, the CDR3 is TGCGCCAGCAGCTGGGGACAGGGGAAGAACACTGAAGCTTTCTTT. Translated, it gives CASSWGQGKNTEAFF. V usage is TRBV5-1 and J usage is TRBJ1-1; 10 bases are shared with TRBD1. J lost 1 base, V lost 3 bases, and 3 bases had no gene match. The CDR3 is 15 residues long. Germline lookup yields CDR1 SGHRS and CDR2 YFSETQ.